The 29 T cell receptor beta chains below were found in one sample sequenced in a study of shared clonotypes between healthy human individuals. CD8 cells classed as naive were CD45RO-negative and positively selected for CCR7, excluding terminally differentiated effector memory CD45RA+ cells. The assay was immunoSEQ multiplex PCR, and TCRdb's table has in-frame clones only and misses some. In the table there are millions of clones, under 95% of which are singletons. Input material: naive CD8+ T cells from PBMCs. Receptors originate from a young man in good health. Some clones in this sample may be carry-over from other donors' samples.

The chain couples TRBV27 to TRBJ2-1; no clear D. The germline V and J ends were trimmed by 4 bases and 9 bases, with 10 bases remaining between them. The CDR3 is made up of 12 amino acids. The germline V gene encodes CDR1 MNHEY and CDR2 SMNVEV (reference sequence). The CDR3 region is CASSYASSEQFF. CDR3 nucleotides: TGTGCCAGCAGTTACGCCTCGAGTGAGCAGTTCTTC.

This chain uses TRBV4-3 with TRBJ2-3; 9 bases agree with TRBD2. Trimming removed 0 bases from V and 5 bases from J; junction bases left unmatched: 9. This CDR3 is 17 amino acids long. Per germline, CDR1 LGHNA and CDR2 YSLEER. The CDR3 loop is CASSQDLRREGGDTQYF. CDR3 DNA sequence: TGCGCCAGCAGCCAAGATTTAAGGCGGGAGGGAGGAGATACGCAGTATTTT.

V and J are TRBV19 and TRBJ1-4; D is unresolved. Trimming took off 9 bases at V and 10 bases at J, with 15 bases between the two ends. Germline values: CDR1 LNHDA, CDR2 SQIVND (reference sequence). This CDR3 has 12 amino acids. The CDR3 is CASQIQLGKLFF. As DNA, the CDR3 is TGTGCCAGCCAGATTCAGCTGGGAAAACTGTTTTTT.

J is TRBJ2-5 and V is TRBV7-2, with D possibly being TRBD2 (6 bases). This CDR3 has 14 amino acids. Germline V CDR1 and CDR2: SGHTA, FQGNSA. Trimming pared 2 bases from V and 2 bases from J, leaving 9 bases between. CDR3 sequence reads: CASSLRGRQETQYF. CDR3 coding DNA: TGTGCCAGCAGCTTACGAGGGAGGCAAGAGACCCAGTACTTC.

This sequence joins TRBV29-1 and TRBJ1-2; a weak D match, TRBD1 (5 bases). The CDR3 has 16 amino acids. V was pared by 3 bases and J by 1 base, with 18 bases between. In germline, CDR1 is SQVTM, CDR2 ANQGSEA. CDR3 loop: CSVDFWRGLNNYGYTF. As DNA, the CDR3 is TGCAGCGTTGATTTTTGGAGGGGCCTAAATAACTATGGCTACACCTTC.

The chain uses TRBV4-2 and TRBJ2-7, with D hard to call. Deletions cut 4 bases from V and 3 bases from J, with 10 bases between. Germline V gene lookup returns CDR1 LGHNA and CDR2 YNFKEQ. This CDR3 is 13 amino acids long. The CDR3 coding sequence is TGTGCCAGCAGCCCCGCCGTGGGCTACGAGCAGTACTTC. This gives the protein CASSPAVGYEQYF.

The chain couples TRBV9 to TRBJ2-2; TRBD1 is a possible D gene (5 bases). Trimming took 0 bases from V and 6 from J, leaving 9 bases between them. The V gene's germline CDR1 is SGDLS and CDR2 YYNGEE. The length of the CDR3 is 14 residues. The DNA of the CDR3 is TGTGCCAGCAGCGTAGCAGGGTTGGCCGGGGAGCTGTTTTTT. The encoded protein is CASSVAGLAGELFF.

CDR3 region: CATGAGRTYEQYF. The DNA for the CDR3 is TGTGCCACCGGGGCTGGCAGGACCTACGAGCAGTACTTC. The V and J genes are TRBV27 and TRBJ2-7, with D perhaps given as TRBD1 or TRBD2 (5 bases each). The germline V gene has CDR1 MNHEY and CDR2 SMNVEV (reference sequence). The length of the CDR3 is 13 residues. V lost 10 bases to trimming and J lost 2 bases, with 15 bases between them.

This clone was observed a few times. This chain connects TRBV30 to TRBJ1-5; D is uncertain. Between the trimmed V and J ends, which lost 4 bases and 1 base, there was a span of 11 bases. In germline, CDR1 is GTSNPN, CDR2 SVGIG (reference sequence). The CDR3 is 14 residues long. The CDR3 here is CAWIIRASNQPQHF. As DNA, the CDR3 is TGTGCCTGGATCATTAGGGCGAGCAATCAGCCCCAGCATTTT. Supplemented by reference TRBV30 and TRBJ1-5, the full variable domain reads SQTIHQWPATLVQPVGSPLSLECTVEGTSNPNLYWYRQAAGRGLQLLFYSVGIGQISSEVPQNLSASRPQDRQFILSSKKLLLSDSGFYLCAWIIRASNQPQHFGDGTRLSIL.

Only one count was recorded for this clone. Other DNA sequences from this sample encode an identical CDR3 as well. The CDR3 DNA reads as TGTGCCAGCAGTGAAACGGTATACGAGCAGTACTTC. Translated: CASSETVYEQYF. The V call is TRBV6-1, the J call TRBJ2-7; D not resolved. The germline gives CDR1 MNHNS, CDR2 SASEGT. Trimming removed 2 bases at V and 4 bases at J, with 6 bases between. CDR3 length equals 12 residues.

CDR3 in amino acids: CASSYDRRDEQYF. CDR3 sequence (DNA): TGTGCCAGCAGCTATGATCGGAGAGACGAGCAGTACTTC. This chain uses TRBV7-9 with TRBJ2-7; D is unresolved. CDR1 is SEHNR, CDR2 FQNEAQ, per germline (reference sequence). Trimming took off 4 bases at V and 5 bases at J, with 12 bases between the two ends. This CDR3 has 13 residues.

This sequence joins TRBV4-1 and TRBJ2-1, with D possibly being TRBD2 (5 bases). Germline-derived CDR1 and CDR2 are MGHRA and YSYEKL. Trimming removed 1 base from V and 8 bases from J, with 15 bases in between. CDR3 length: 15 amino acids. CDR3 nucleotides: TGCGCCAGCAGCCAAGGAAGTCTAGAGGGCCATGAGCAGTTCTTC. Translated: CASSQGSLEGHEQFF.

This rearrangement joins TRBV6-5 to TRBJ1-4, with D unresolved. Germline V gene lookup returns CDR1 MNHEY and CDR2 SVGAGI. The CDR3 is 14 residues long. V was clipped by 4 bases and J by 8 bases, with 14 bases between them. The CDR3 here is CASSWAGGGEKLFF. CDR3 in DNA: TGTGCCAGCAGTTGGGCGGGTGGTGGAGAAAAACTGTTTTTT.

The sample holds one count of this clone. The rearrangement joins TRBV7-9 to TRBJ2-5, with TRBD2 matching 11 bases. In germline, CDR1 is SEHNR, CDR2 FQNEAQ (reference sequence). The ends lost 5 bases at V and 2 bases at J; junction bases unmatched: 4. The CDR3 length is 15 residues. CDR3 region: CASSGRTSGQETQYF. DNA for the CDR3: TGTGCCAGCAGCGGAAGGACTAGCGGGCAAGAGACCCAGTACTTC.

For this clone: This same CDR3 is encoded by further DNA sequences in the sample. The genes are TRBV28 and TRBJ2-7; D is undetermined. This CDR3 contains 11 residues. The V end was cut by 5 bases, the J end by 1 base, with 3 bases between. Germline V gene data show CDR1 as MDHEN and CDR2 as SYDVKM. This CDR3 reads CASSQSYEQYF. Written as DNA, the CDR3 is TGTGCCAGCAGTCAATCCTACGAGCAGTACTTC.

This chain joins TRBV13 and TRBJ1-2; 9 nucleotides line up with TRBD1. This CDR3 has 15 residues. The ends lost 5 bases at V and 8 bases at J; junction bases unmatched: 12. Germline loops: CDR1 PRHDT, CDR2 FYEKMQ (reference sequence). CDR3 residues: CASSRDGTGQGGYTF. The CDR3 DNA follows: TGTGCCAGCAGCCGCGACGGGACAGGGCAGGGAGGCTACACCTTC.

The DNA of the CDR3 is TGTGCCAGCAGTGAACCGGACATTTCGGTGGGTGAAGCTTTCTTT. Protein sequence: CASSEPDISVGEAFF. This sequence joins TRBV2 and TRBJ1-1; D perhaps matches TRBD1 (5 bases). CDR1 is SNHLY, CDR2 FYNNEI, per germline. V gave up 2 bases and J gave up 7 bases, with 17 bases separating them. CDR3 length: 15 residues.

This clone was counted a single time. The chain links TRBV28 to TRBJ2-5; 7 bases agree with TRBD1. The DNA end favors TRBJ2-7, so the J call may be wrong. This CDR3 has 16 amino acids. Per germline, CDR1 MDHEN and CDR2 SYDVKM. The CDR3 DNA reads as TGTGCCAGCAGTTTCTACGGGACAGTGCCCTCCTACGAGCAGTACTTC. Protein: CASSFYGTVPSYEQYF.

The V call is TRBV5-1, the J call TRBJ2-2; TRBD2 matches 12 bases. The germline V gene encodes CDR1 SGHRS and CDR2 YFSETQ. The CDR3 has 18 amino acids. Trimming took 2 bases from V and 0 from J; bases not matched to a gene: 5. The chain's CDR3 is CASSFNLAGGPNTGELFF. CDR3 in DNA: TGCGCCAGCAGCTTCAACCTAGCGGGAGGGCCGAACACCGGGGAGCTGTTTTTT. Combining the CDR3 with reference TRBV5-1 and TRBJ2-2 gives the whole variable domain KAGVTQTPRYLIKTRGQQVTLSCSPISGHRSVSWYQQTPGQGLQFLFEYFSETQRNKGNFPGRFSGRQFSNSRSEMNVSTLELGDSALYLCASSFNLAGGPNTGELFFGEGSRLTVL.

The rearrangement joins TRBV4-2 to TRBJ2-2; D gene ambiguous. The CDR3 consists of 15 residues. Per the germline V gene, CDR1 is LGHNA and CDR2 is YNFKEQ. V was trimmed by 1 base and J by 4 bases, leaving 10 bases between them. The CDR3 protein is CASSQGLVGTGELFF. The CDR3 bases are TGTGCCAGCAGCCAAGGGCTAGTCGGCACCGGGGAGCTGTTTTTT.

This chain uses TRBV9 with TRBJ2-1; 7 bases line up with TRBD1. Looked up from germline, CDR1 is SGDLS and CDR2 is YYNGEE. Losses at the gene ends were 0 bases for V and 6 bases for J; bases not matched to a gene: 12. The CDR3 length is 17 residues. The CDR3 spells CASSVAIGRGRANEQFF. The CDR3 coding sequence is TGTGCCAGCAGCGTAGCAATCGGTAGGGGGCGGGCCAATGAGCAGTTCTTC.

This clone was seen only a few times. V and J are TRBV7-9 and TRBJ2-2, with TRBD2 as a possible D gene (5 bases). The CDR3 is 14 amino acids. Germline CDR1 SEHNR, CDR2 FQNEAQ (reference sequence). Trimming removed 4 bases at V and 7 bases at J, with 13 bases between. CDR3 DNA sequence: TGTGCCAGCAGCTGGACTGGGAGAAACGGGGAGCTGTTTTTT. It is translated as CASSWTGRNGELFF.

The genes are TRBV28 and TRBJ1-2; 9 bases fit TRBD1. Germline CDR1 MDHEN, CDR2 SYDVKM. V was clipped by 2 bases and J by 8 bases; unmatched bases: 15. The CDR3 has 17 residues. In DNA form, the CDR3 reads TGTGCCAGCAGTTTAGGGGCGATTGGGACAGGGCGAGGGGGCTACACCTTC. It translates to CASSLGAIGTGRGGYTF.

This clone has just a few counts. The chain joins TRBV4-2 to TRBJ1-1; no clear D gene. V was shortened by 0 bases and J by 6 bases, with 2 bases between the two germline ends. The CDR3 sequence is 11 residues long. Per germline, CDR1 LGHNA and CDR2 YNFKEQ. CDR3 residues: CASSQEAEAFF. The CDR3 DNA follows: TGTGCCAGCAGCCAAGAGGCTGAAGCTTTCTTT.

The chain employs TRBV2 and TRBJ1-1, with a tentative D call TRBD1 (5 bases). Trimming removed 0 bases at V and 5 bases at J, with 16 bases between. Germline CDR1 and CDR2: SNHLY and FYNNEI. The CDR3 extends over 16 amino acids. CDR3 protein: CASSEARMGEGTEAFF. The DNA for the CDR3 is TGTGCCAGCAGTGAAGCGCGCATGGGGGAGGGGACTGAAGCTTTCTTT.

The CDR3, as DNA: TGTGCCAGCAGCTTACCCCGGGACAGGGGGATAAGCACAGATACGCAGTATTTT. It translates to CASSLPRDRGISTDTQYF. The chain couples TRBV11-2 to TRBJ2-3; 11 nucleotides match TRBD1. CDR1 and CDR2 (germline): SGHAT, FQNNGV. After removal of 2 bases from V and 0 bases from J, the junction contained 7 bases not matched to a gene. CDR3 length equals 18 residues.

As regards this clone: This sample also contains other DNA sequences that code for the same CDR3. The chain combines TRBV4-2 with TRBJ2-7; 12 bases are a match to TRBD2. This CDR3 has 14 residues. Trimming removed 4 bases from V and 4 bases from J; junction bases left unmatched: 2. Germline V gene lookup returns CDR1 LGHNA and CDR2 YNFKEQ. The CDR3 spells CASSPGLAGYEQYF. In DNA form, the CDR3 reads TGTGCCAGCAGCCCCGGACTAGCGGGATACGAGCAGTACTTC.

The chain employs TRBV5-6 and TRBJ2-7; D call uncertain. Germline CDR1 and CDR2: SGHDT and YYEEEE. This CDR3 is 13 amino acids long. Trimming pared 1 base from V and 0 bases from J, leaving 5 bases between. CDR3 in DNA: TGTGCCAGCAGCTTGTCAGCCTCCTACGAGCAGTACTTC. Encoded protein: CASSLSASYEQYF.

The chain joins TRBV7-9 to TRBJ1-1; D is ambiguous. This CDR3 is 16 amino acids long. Trimming shortened V by 3 bases and J by 0 bases, and 14 bases separated the two germline ends. Germline CDR1 SEHNR, CDR2 FQNEAQ (reference sequence). The CDR3: CASSFPQRAMNTEAFF. CDR3 sequence (DNA): TGTGCCAGCAGCTTTCCCCAACGAGCGATGAACACTGAAGCTTTCTTT.